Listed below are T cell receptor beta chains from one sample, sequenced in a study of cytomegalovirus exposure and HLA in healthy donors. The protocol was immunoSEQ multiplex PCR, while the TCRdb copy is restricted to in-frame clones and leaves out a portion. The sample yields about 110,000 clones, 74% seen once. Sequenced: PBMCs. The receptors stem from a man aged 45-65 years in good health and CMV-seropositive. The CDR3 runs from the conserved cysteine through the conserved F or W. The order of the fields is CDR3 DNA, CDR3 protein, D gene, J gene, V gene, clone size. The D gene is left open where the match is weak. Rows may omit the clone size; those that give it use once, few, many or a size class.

TGCGCCAGCAGCCCCATGAAATCCGGGGGGGACTACAATGAGCAGTTCTTC	CASSPMKSGGDYNEQFF	TRBD2	TRBJ2-1	TRBV5-1	NA
TGTGCCAGCAGCCCAGAGGGGGGGCTAAGGGAGACCCAGTACTTC	CASSPEGGLRETQYF	NA	TRBJ2-5	TRBV7-7	NA
TGTGCCAGCAGCTTCGTATCTTGGACAGGGGGTGTCTACGAGCAGTACTTC	CASSFVSWTGGVYEQYF	TRBD1	TRBJ2-7	TRBV11-3	NA
TGTGCCAGCACCGGACTAGCGGTATACAATGAGCAGTTCTTC	CASTGLAVYNEQFF	TRBD2	TRBJ2-1	TRBV6-1	NA
TGTGCCAGCAGCGTAGACCACAGTCCCTACGAGCAGTACTTC	CASSVDHSPYEQYF	NA	TRBJ2-7	TRBV9	NA
TGTGCCAGCAGCCCCGCTAGCGGGCGTTCCTACGAGCAGTACTTC	CASSPASGRSYEQYF	TRBD2	TRBJ2-7	TRBV7-2	NA
TGTGCCAGCAGATCGACAGGGAACGACTATGGCTACACCTTC	CASRSTGNDYGYTF	TRBD1	TRBJ1-2	TRBV2	NA
TGCGCCAGCAGTGGGACAGGATCCTGGGACATTCAGTACTTC	CASSGTGSWDIQYF	TRBD1	TRBJ2-4	TRBV10-2	NA
TGTGCCACCAGCAAAGGTGGACTAGCGGGGGTTTCAGATACGCAGTATTTT	CATSKGGLAGVSDTQYF	TRBD2	TRBJ2-3	TRBV15	NA
TGTGCCAGCAGCGGGACTAGCGGGAGGCCTCCCTCTACTTTTACCGGGGAGCTGTTTTTT	CASSGTSGRPPSTFTGELFF	TRBD2	TRBJ2-2	TRBV5-4	NA
TGTGCCAGCAGCCAGAAGACTAGCGGGGAGACCCAGTACTTC	CASSQKTSGETQYF	TRBD2	TRBJ2-5	TRBV4-2	medium-sized
TGTGCCAGACGAGAGGTGGAGACCCAGTACTTC	CARREVETQYF	NA	TRBJ2-5	TRBV2	few
TGTGCCAGCAGTGGAACAGGAACCTATGGCTACACCTTC	CASSGTGTYGYTF	NA	TRBJ1-2	TRBV2	NA
TGTGCCAGTATGGACAGAGTGGGCACTGAAGCTTTCTTT	CASMDRVGTEAFF	NA	TRBJ1-1	TRBV19	NA